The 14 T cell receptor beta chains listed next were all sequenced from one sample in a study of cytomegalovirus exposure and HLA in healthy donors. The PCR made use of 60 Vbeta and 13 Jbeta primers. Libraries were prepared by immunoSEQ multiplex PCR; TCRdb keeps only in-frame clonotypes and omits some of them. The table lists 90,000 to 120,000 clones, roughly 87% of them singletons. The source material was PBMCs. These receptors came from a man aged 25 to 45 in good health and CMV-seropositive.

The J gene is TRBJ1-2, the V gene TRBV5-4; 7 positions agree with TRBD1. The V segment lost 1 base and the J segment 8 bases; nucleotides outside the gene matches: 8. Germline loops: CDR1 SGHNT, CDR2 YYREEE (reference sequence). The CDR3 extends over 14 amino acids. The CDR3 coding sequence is TGTGCCAGCAGCTTGTGGGGGACAGCAGGAGGCTACACCTTC. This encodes CASSLWGTAGGYTF.

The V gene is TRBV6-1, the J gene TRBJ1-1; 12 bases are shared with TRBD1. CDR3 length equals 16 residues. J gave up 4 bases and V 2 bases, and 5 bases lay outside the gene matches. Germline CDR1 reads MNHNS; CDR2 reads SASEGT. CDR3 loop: CASSERDRGLSTEAFF. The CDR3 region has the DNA TGTGCCAGCAGTGAAAGGGACAGGGGGCTGAGCACTGAAGCTTTCTTT.

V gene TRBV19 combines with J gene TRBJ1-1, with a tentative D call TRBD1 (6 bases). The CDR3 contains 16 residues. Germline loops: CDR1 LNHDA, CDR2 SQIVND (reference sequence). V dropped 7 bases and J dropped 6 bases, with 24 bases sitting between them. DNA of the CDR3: TGTGCCAGTACCAGGGGAGACACCGGCTTAAGGCCTGAAGCTTTCTTT. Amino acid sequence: CASTRGDTGLRPEAFF.

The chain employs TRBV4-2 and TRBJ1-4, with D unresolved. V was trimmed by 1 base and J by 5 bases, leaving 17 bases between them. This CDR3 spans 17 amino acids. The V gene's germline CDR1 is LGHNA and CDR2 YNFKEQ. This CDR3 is CASSQGPYNSGNEKLFF. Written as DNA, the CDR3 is TGTGCCAGCAGCCAAGGCCCGTACAACAGCGGGAATGAAAAACTGTTTTTT.

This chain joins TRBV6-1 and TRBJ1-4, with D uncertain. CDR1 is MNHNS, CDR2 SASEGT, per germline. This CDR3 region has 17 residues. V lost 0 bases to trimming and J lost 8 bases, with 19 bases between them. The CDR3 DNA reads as TGTGCCAGCAGTGAAGCGCCTCCACCGTTTCCCGGGGAAAAACTGTTTTTT. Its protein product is CASSEAPPPFPGEKLFF.

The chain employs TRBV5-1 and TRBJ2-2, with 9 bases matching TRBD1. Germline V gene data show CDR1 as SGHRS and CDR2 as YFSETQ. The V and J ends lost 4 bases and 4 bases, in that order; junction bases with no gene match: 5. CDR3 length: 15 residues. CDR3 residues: CASSPGTGITGELFF. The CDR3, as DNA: TGCGCCAGCAGCCCCGGGACAGGGATCACCGGGGAGCTGTTTTTT.

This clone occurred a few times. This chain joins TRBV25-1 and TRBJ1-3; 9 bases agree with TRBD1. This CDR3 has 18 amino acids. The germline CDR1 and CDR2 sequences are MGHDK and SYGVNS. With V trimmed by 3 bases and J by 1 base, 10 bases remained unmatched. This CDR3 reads CASSDVGDRVVSGNTIYF. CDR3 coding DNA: TGTGCCAGCAGTGATGTAGGGGACAGGGTTGTATCTGGAAACACCATATATTTT. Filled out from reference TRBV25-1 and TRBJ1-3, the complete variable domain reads EADIYQTPRYLVIGTGKKITLECSQTMGHDKMYWYQQDPGMELHLIHYSYGVNSTEKGDLSSESTVSRIRTEHFPLTLESARPSHTSQYLCASSDVGDRVVSGNTIYFGEGSWLTVV.

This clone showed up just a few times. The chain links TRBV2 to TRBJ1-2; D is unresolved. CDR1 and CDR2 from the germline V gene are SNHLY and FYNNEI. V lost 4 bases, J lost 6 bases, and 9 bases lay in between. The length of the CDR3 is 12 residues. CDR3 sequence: CASSVLGDGYTF. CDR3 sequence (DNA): TGTGCCAGCAGTGTGTTAGGAGATGGCTACACCTTC.

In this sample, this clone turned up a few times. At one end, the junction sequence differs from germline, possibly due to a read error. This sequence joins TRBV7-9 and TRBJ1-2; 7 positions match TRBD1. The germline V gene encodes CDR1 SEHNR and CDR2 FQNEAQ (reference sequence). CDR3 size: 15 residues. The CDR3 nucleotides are TGTTCCAGCAGTCTACAGGGGACAGAATCCTATGGCTACACCTTC. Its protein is CSSSLQGTESYGYTF.

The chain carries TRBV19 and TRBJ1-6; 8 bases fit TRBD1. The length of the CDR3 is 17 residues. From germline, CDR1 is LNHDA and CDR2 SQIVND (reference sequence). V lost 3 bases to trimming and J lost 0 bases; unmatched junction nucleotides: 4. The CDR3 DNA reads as TGTGCCAGTAGTATGAGGGACAGGACCTCCTATAATTCACCCCTCCACTTT. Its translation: CASSMRDRTSYNSPLHF. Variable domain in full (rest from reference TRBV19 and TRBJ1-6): DGGITQSPKYLFRKEGQNVTLSCEQNLNHDAMYWYRQDPGQGLRLIYYSQIVNDFQKGDIAEGYSVSREKKESFPLTVTSAQKNPTAFYLCASSMRDRTSYNSPLHFGNGTRLTVT.

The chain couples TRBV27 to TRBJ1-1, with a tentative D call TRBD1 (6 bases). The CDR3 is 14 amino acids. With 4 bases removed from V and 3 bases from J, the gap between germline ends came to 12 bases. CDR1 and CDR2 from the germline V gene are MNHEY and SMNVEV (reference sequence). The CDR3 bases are TGTGCCAGCAGTTCAACGGACAGATACACTGAAGCTTTCTTT. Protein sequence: CASSSTDRYTEAFF.

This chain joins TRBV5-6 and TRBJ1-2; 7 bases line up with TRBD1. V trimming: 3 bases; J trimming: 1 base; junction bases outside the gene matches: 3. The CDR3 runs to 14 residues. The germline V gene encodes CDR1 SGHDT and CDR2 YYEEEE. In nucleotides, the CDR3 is TGTGCCAGCAGCTGGCAGGGGGTTAACTATGGCTACACCTTC. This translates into CASSWQGVNYGYTF.

Here the CDR3 reads CASSIIYNEQFF. Here the CDR3 DNA reads TGTGCCAGCAGTATCATCTACAATGAGCAGTTCTTC. The rearrangement joins TRBV2 to TRBJ2-1; the D is unclear. This CDR3 has 12 amino acids. Germline V CDR1 and CDR2: SNHLY, FYNNEI. V was shortened by 5 bases and J by 3 bases, with 5 bases between the two germline ends.

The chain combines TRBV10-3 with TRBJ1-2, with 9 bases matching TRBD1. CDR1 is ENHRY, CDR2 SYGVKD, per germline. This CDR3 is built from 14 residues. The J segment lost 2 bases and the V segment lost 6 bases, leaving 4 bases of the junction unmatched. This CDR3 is CAISRDRVNYGYTF. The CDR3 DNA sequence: TGTGCCATCAGCCGGGACAGGGTCAACTATGGCTACACCTTC.